This entry concerns a single TCR beta chain. Antigen unknown. This CDR3 has 16 amino acids. CDR1 is MNHEY and CDR2 is SMNVEV in the germline V gene (reference sequence). J was trimmed by 0 bases and V by 5 bases; bases with no gene match: 7. Investigators sorted PBMCs to obtain both CD4+ and CD8+ T cells. Once RNA had been extracted, it was reverse transcribed into cDNA to act as the sequencing template. Measured with immunoSEQ multiplex PCR; TCRdb has only the in-frame clones, and not every one. The sample consists of about 200,000 clones, more than 50% of them appearing once. The sample belongs to a study of CD8+ T cells in alopecia areata. Findings of the study overall: Sharing of TCR sequences between patients (possibly for HLA-related reasons) was less clear than in mice. Relative to normal scalp, lesional scalp, especially alopecia totalis/universalis, showed higher clonality. Resident alphabeta T-cell populations of normal skin are likewise subject to sequencing in scalp samples.

The TCR originated in a human donor in good health. Sequencing was performed on CD8+ T cells sorted from blood. The V and J genes are TRBV27 and TRBJ1-3; 7 bases agree with TRBD1. The DNA for the CDR3 is TGTGCCAGCAGTCCCTCGGGACAGTACTCTGGAAACACCATATATTTT. Protein product: CASSPSGQYSGNTIYF.